This TCR beta chain was sequenced in a study of long-term antiretroviral therapy in people with HIV. Germline-derived CDR1 and CDR2 are MGHRA and YSYEKL. CDR3 length: 16 amino acids. Germline trimming cut 3 bases from V and 8 bases from J; bases unmatched to any gene: 8. At survey level, the immunoSEQ assay was run in its v3.0 version. The protocol was immunoSEQ multiplex PCR, while the TCRdb copy is restricted to in-frame clones and leaves out a portion. The top ten hold approximately 1% of the sample, which has tens of thousands of clones, approximately 84% seen once. The chain combines TRBV4-1 with TRBJ2-1; 12 nucleotides align to TRBD1. This receptor was taken from a man aged 45 to 65 with HIV. Source: unsorted PBMCs, taken 2 years after starting antiretroviral therapy. The CDR3 spells CASSQGQGAGRDEQFF. In DNA, the CDR3 is TGCGCCAGCAGCCAGGGACAGGGGGCGGGTAGGGATGAGCAGTTCTTC.